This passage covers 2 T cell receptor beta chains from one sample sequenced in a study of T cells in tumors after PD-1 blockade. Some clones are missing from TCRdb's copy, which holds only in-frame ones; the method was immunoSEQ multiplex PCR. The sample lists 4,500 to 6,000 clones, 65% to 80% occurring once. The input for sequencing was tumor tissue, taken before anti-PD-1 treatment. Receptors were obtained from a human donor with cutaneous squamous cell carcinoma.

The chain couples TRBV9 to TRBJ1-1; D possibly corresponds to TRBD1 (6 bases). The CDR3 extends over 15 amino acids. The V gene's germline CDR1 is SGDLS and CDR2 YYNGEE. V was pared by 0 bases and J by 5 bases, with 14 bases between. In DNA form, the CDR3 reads TGTGCCAGCAGCGTAGACCCGGGGGCAGGAACTGAAGCTTTCTTT. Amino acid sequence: CASSVDPGAGTEAFF.

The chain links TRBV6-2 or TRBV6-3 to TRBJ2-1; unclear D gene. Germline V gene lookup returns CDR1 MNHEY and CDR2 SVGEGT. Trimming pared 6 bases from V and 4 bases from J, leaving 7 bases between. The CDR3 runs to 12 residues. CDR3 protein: CASSDGYNEQFF. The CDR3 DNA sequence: TGTGCCAGCAGCGACGGTTACAATGAGCAGTTCTTC.